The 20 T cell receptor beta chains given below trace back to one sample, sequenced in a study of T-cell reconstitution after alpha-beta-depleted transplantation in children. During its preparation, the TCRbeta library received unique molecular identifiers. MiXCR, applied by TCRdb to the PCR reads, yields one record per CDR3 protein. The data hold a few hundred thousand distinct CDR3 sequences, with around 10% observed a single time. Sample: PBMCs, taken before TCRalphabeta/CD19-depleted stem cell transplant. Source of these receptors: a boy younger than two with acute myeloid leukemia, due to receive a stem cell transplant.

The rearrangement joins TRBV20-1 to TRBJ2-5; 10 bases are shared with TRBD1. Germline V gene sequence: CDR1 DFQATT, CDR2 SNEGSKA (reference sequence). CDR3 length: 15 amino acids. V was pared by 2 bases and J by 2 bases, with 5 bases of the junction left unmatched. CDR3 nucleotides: TGCAGTGCTAGACCCGTGGGACAGGGGCAAGAGACCCAGTACTTC. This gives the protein CSARPVGQGQETQYF.

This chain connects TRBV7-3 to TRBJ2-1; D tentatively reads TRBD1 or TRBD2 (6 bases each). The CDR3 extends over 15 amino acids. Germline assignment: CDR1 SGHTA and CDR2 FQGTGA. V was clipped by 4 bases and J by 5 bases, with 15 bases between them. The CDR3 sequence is CASSSSRGPNNEQFF. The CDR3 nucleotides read TGTGCCAGCAGCTCCAGTCGGGGGCCAAACAATGAGCAGTTCTTC.

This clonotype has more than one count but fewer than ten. This CDR3 reads CASSPGQGAQETQYF. CDR3 coding DNA: TGTGCCAGCAGCCCAGGACAGGGAGCACAAGAGACCCAGTACTTC. The J gene is TRBJ2-5, the V gene TRBV4-2, with 8 bases matching TRBD1. V shed 4 bases, J shed 2 bases, and the junction held 6 bases outside the gene matches. The V gene's germline CDR1 is LGHNA and CDR2 YNFKEQ. CDR3 length: 15 residues.

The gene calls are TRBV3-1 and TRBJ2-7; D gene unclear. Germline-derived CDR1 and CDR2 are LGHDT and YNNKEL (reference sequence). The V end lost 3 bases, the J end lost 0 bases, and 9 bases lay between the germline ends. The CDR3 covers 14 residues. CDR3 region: CASSQVTSSYEQYF. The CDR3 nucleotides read TGTGCCAGCAGCCAGGTCACGAGCTCCTACGAGCAGTACTTC.

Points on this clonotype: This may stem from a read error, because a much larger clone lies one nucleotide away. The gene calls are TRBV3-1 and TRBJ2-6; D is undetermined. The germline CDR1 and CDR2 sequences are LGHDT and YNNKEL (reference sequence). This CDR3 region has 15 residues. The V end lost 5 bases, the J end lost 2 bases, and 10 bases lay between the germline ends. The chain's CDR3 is CASSIGEPGANVLTF. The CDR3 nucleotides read TGTGCCAGCAGCATCGGCGAACCTGGGGCCAACGTCCTGACTTTC. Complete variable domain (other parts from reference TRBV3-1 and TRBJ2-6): DTAVSQTPKYLVTQMGNDKSIKCEQNLGHDTMYWYKQDSKKFLKIMFSYNNKELIINETVPNRFSPKSPDKAHLNLHINSLELGDSAVYFCASSIGEPGANVLTFGAGSRLTVL.

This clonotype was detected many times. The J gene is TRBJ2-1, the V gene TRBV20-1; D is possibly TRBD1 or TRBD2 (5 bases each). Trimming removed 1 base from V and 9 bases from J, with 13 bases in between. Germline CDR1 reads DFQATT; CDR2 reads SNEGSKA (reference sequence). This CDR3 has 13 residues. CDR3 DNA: TGCAGTGCTAGAGCCAGCTCCGGGGCTGAGCAGTTCTTC. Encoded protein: CSARASSGAEQFF.

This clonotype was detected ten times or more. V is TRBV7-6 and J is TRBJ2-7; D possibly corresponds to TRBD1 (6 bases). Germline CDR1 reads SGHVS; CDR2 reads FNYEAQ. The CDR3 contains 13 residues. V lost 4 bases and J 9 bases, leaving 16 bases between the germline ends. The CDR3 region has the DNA TGTGCCAGCAGCTCCACCGGGACAATCCCGCAGTACTTC. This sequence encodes CASSSTGTIPQYF.

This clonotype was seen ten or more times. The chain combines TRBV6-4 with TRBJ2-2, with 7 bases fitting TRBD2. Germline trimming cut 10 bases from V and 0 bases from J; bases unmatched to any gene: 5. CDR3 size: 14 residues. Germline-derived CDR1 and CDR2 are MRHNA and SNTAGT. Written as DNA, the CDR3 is TGTGCCATCCCGGGACTACCGAACACCGGGGAGCTGTTTTTT. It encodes CAIPGLPNTGELFF.

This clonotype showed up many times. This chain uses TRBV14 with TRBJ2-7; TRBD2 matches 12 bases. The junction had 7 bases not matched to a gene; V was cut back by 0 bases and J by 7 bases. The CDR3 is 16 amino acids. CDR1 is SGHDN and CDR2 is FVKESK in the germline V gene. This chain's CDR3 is CASSQEFGLAGQEQYF. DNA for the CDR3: TGTGCCAGCAGCCAAGAATTCGGACTAGCGGGACAAGAGCAGTACTTC.

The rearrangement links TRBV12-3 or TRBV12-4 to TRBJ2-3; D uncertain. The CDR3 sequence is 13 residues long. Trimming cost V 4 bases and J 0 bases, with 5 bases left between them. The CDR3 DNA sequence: TGTGCCAGCAGTTCCTCTAGCACAGATACGCAGTATTTT. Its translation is CASSSSSTDTQYF.

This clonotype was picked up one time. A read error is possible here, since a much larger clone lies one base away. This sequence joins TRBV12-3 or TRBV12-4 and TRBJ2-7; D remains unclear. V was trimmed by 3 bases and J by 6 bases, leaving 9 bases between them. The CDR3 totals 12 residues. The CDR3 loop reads CASSFGPVEQYF. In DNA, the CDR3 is TGTGCCAGCAGTTTCGGACCAGTCGAGCAGTACTTC.

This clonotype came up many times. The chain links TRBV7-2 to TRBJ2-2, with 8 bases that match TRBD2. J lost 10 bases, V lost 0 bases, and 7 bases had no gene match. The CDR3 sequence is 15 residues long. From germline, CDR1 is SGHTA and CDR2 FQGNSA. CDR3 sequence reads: CASSLALGLVVELFF. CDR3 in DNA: TGTGCCAGCAGCTTAGCGCTGGGACTAGTTGTGGAGCTGTTTTTT.

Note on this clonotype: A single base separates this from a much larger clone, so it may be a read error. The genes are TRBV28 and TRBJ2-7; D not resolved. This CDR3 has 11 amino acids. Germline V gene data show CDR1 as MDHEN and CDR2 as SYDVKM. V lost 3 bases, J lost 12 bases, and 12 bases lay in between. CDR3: CASSLGQPLYF. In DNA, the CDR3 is TGTGCCAGCAGTTTGGGTCAGCCCCTGTACTTC.

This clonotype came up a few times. The DNA of the CDR3 is TGTGCCAGCAGCTTTTCGTCTAGCGGGGGAACCGGGGAGCTGTTTTTT. Translated, it gives CASSFSSSGGTGELFF. The J gene is TRBJ2-2, the V gene TRBV7-9, with TRBD2 matching 10 bases. Germline V lookup: CDR1 SEHNR, CDR2 FQNEAQ (reference sequence). Losses at the gene ends were 3 bases for V and 5 bases for J; bases not matched to a gene: 6. The CDR3 is 16 residues long. The full variable domain, rest sourced from reference TRBV7-9 and TRBJ2-2, is DTGVSQNPRHKITKRGQNVTFRCDPISEHNRLYWYRQTLGQGPEFLTYFQNEAQLEKSRLLSDRFSAERPKGSFSTLEIQRTEQGDSAMYLCASSFSSSGGTGELFFGEGSRLTVL.

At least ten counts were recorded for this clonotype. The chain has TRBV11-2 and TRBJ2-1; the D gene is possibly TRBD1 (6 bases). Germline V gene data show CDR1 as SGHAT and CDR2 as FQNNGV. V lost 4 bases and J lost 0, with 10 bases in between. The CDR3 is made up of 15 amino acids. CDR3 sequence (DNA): TGTGCCAGCAGCTCCTCGGACAGCTCCTACAATGAGCAGTTCTTC. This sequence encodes CASSSSDSSYNEQFF.

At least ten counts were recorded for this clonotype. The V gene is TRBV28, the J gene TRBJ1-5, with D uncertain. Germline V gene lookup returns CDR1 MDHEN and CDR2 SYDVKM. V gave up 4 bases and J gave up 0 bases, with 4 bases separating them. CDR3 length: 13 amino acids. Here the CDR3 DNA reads TGTGCCAGCAGTTCTTATAGCAATCAGCCCCAGCATTTT. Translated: CASSSYSNQPQHF.

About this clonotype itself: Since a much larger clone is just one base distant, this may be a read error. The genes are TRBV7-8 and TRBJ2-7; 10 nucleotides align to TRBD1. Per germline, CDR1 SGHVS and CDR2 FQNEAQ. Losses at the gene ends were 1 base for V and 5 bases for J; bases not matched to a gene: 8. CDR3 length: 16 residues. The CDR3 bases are TGTGCCAGCAGCTTAGTGAAAGGACAGGGGGACCACGAGCAGTACTTC. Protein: CASSLVKGQGDHEQYF. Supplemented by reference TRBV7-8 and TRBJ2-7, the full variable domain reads GAGVSQSPRYKVAKRGQDVALRCDPISGHVSLFWYQQALGQGPEFLTYFQNEAQLDKSGLPSDRFFAERPEGSVSTLKIQRTQQEDSAVYLCASSLVKGQGDHEQYFGPGTRLTVT.

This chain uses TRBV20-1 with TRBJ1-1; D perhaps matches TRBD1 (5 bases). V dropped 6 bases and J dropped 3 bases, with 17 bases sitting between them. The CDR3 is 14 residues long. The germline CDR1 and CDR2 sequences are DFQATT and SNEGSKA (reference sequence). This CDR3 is CSAHSGYGDTEAFF. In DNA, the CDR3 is TGCAGTGCCCACTCAGGGTACGGGGACACTGAAGCTTTCTTT.

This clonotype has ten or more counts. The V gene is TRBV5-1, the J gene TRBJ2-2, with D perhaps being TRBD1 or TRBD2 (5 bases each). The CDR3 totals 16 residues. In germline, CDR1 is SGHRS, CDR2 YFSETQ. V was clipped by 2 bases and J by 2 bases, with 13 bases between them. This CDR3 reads CASSFRQGVNTGELFF. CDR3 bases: TGCGCCAGCAGCTTCAGGCAGGGAGTCAACACCGGGGAGCTGTTTTTT. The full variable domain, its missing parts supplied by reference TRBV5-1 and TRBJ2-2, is KAGVTQTPRYLIKTRGQQVTLSCSPISGHRSVSWYQQTPGQGLQFLFEYFSETQRNKGNFPGRFSGRQFSNSRSEMNVSTLELGDSALYLCASSFRQGVNTGELFFGEGSRLTVL.

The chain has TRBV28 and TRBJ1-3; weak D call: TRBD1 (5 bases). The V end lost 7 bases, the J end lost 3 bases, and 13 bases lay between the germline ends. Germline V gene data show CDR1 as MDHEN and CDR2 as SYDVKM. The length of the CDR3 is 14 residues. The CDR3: CASTGPPFGNTIYF. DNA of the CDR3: TGTGCCAGCACAGGGCCCCCCTTTGGAAACACCATATATTTT. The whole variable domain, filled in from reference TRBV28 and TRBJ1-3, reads DVKVTQSSRYLVKRTGEKVFLECVQDMDHENMFWYRQDPGLGLRLIYFSYDVKMKEKGDIPEGYSVSREKKERFSLILESASTNQTSMYLCASTGPPFGNTIYFGEGSWLTVV.